A single T cell receptor (beta chain) is shown here with its context. Its cognate antigen is unknown. The V segment lost 6 bases and the J segment 2 bases; nucleotides outside the gene matches: 14. There are 17 residues in the CDR3. An even split of each subset's genomic DNA across several immunoSEQ plates was performed. In the study's own analysis: Junction-only sequences without quality scores came from ImmunoSEQ, so filtering differed. Sequencing was performed with immunoSEQ multiplex PCR; in TCRdb, only in-frame clones are kept and a portion is missing. V, J and clone size are taken as reported in that table, and D and trimming were inferred from the DNA itself. The profile shows about 2.3 million clones, 85% to 95% of them singletons. This entry belongs to a study of shared clonotypes between healthy human individuals. General observations from the study: Depth was large, yet rarefaction showed that sorted-subset sequencing was incomplete.

The origin of this receptor is a young man in good health. Some clones in this sample may be carry-over from other donors' samples. Material for sequencing was naive CD4+ T cells from PBMCs. Subset given: CD45RA+ positively selected. The chain joins TRBV6-7 to TRBJ2-3; 7 bases align to TRBD2. TRBV6-7 belongs to the ORF category, with a function that is uncertain. The CDR3 nucleotides read TGTGCCAGCAGCTCCATGTGGGAGGGCCATCACACAGATACGCAGTATTTT. This gives the protein CASSSMWEGHHTDTQYF.